The 25 T cell receptor beta chains listed next were all sequenced from one sample in a study of T cells after yellow fever vaccination. Each CDR3 protein is one row after TCRdb ran MiXCR on the 5' RACE reads. The sample includes 300,000 to 450,000 distinct CDR3 sequences, less than 9.5% of them seen just once. This specimen was PBMCs, taken approximately 40 days after the first yellow fever vaccination. These receptors were obtained from a man younger than 35 who received the YFV17D yellow fever vaccine.

This clonotype was recorded a few times. In DNA form, the CDR3 reads TGTGCCAGCACCCCCCTGGGCGGGAATCAGCCCCAGCATTTT. Residues: CASTPLGGNQPQHF. The chain combines TRBV12-3 or TRBV12-4 with TRBJ1-5; no clear D gene. The CDR3 length is 14 residues. The V end was cut by 7 bases, the J end by 4 bases, with 14 bases between.

The J gene is TRBJ1-5, the V gene TRBV7-9; D remains ambiguous. The CDR3 spans 14 residues. Germline loops: CDR1 SEHNR, CDR2 FQNEAQ (reference sequence). Trimming shortened V by 5 bases and J by 0 bases, and 8 bases separated the two germline ends. The CDR3 DNA reads as TGTGCCAGCAGCCGCACTAATAGCAATCAGCCCCAGCATTTT. It is translated as CASSRTNSNQPQHF.

This clonotype was seen a handful of times. This chain links TRBV3-1 with TRBJ2-7; D is possibly TRBD1 (6 bases). Germline V gene sequence: CDR1 LGHDT, CDR2 YNNKEL (reference sequence). This CDR3 contains 13 residues. V gave up 2 bases and J gave up 6 bases, with 11 bases separating them. As DNA, the CDR3 is TGTGCCAGCAGCCAACAGGGGCGAGGCGAGCAGTACGTC. Encoded protein: CASSQQGRGEQYV.

This clonotype appeared a few times. This chain connects TRBV12-3 or TRBV12-4 to TRBJ1-5, with D tentatively TRBD1 (6 bases). V shed 11 bases and J shed 3 bases, with 20 bases lying between them. The CDR3 sequence is 15 residues long. In DNA, the CDR3 is TGTGCCTCAGCCTTACAGGGAGGACCCAATCAGCCCCAGCATTTT. Protein: CASALQGGPNQPQHF.

This clonotype has only a few counts. The V call is TRBV6-2 or TRBV6-3, the J call TRBJ2-2, with 7 nucleotides matching TRBD1. The CDR3 consists of 15 residues. Trimming at V came to 10 bases and at J to 1 base, leaving 9 bases not matched to a gene. Germline CDR1 reads MNHEY; CDR2 reads SVGEGT. The CDR3 DNA is TGTGCCACCCGACCCGGGACAGAGAACACCGGGGAGCTGTTTTTT. Translating it yields CATRPGTENTGELFF.

This chain links TRBV15 with TRBJ1-5, with 10 bases matching TRBD1. Looked up from germline, CDR1 is LNHNV and CDR2 is YYDKDF (reference sequence). Trimming at V came to 0 bases and at J to 7 bases, leaving 12 bases not matched to a gene. The CDR3 is 18 residues long. The CDR3 here is CATSRDGPDRGQEQPQHF. In DNA, the CDR3 is TGTGCCACCAGCAGAGACGGCCCAGACAGGGGGCAGGAGCAGCCCCAGCATTTT.

CDR3 DNA sequence: TGCAGCGTTGTTCAGGGCCATGAGCAGTTCTTC. This translates into CSVVQGHEQFF. The V call is TRBV29-1, the J call TRBJ2-1, with D maybe TRBD1 (5 bases). Trimming pared 4 bases from V and 8 bases from J, leaving 9 bases between. Germline values: CDR1 SQVTM, CDR2 ANQGSEA. The CDR3 is made up of 11 amino acids.

The chain joins TRBV19 to TRBJ2-2; D is unresolved. Germline values: CDR1 LNHDA, CDR2 SQIVND (reference sequence). The V end lost 1 base, the J end lost 2 bases, and 5 bases lay between the germline ends. The CDR3 totals 14 residues. DNA of the CDR3: TGTGCCAGTAGTATAGGGGCCAACACCGGGGAGCTGTTTTTT. Translated, it gives CASSIGANTGELFF.

This clonotype has ten or more counts. The chain carries TRBV4-2 and TRBJ2-7, with 7 bases lining up with TRBD2. V lost 1 base, J lost 0 bases, and 3 bases stayed unmatched. CDR3 size: 15 residues. Germline V CDR1 and CDR2: LGHNA, YNFKEQ. The chain's CDR3 is CASSQVAGVSYEQYF. CDR3 DNA: TGTGCCAGCAGCCAAGTTGCGGGGGTCTCCTACGAGCAGTACTTC.

The CDR3: CASSLATSGGAFVTDTQYF. The CDR3 DNA reads as TGTGCCAGCAGCTTAGCGACTAGCGGGGGGGCCTTTGTCACAGATACGCAGTATTTT. The V and J genes are TRBV7-2 and TRBJ2-3; 14 bases match TRBD2. With 0 bases clipped from V and 2 bases from J, the junction kept 7 bases outside the gene matches. The CDR3 contains 19 residues. Germline V gene data show CDR1 as SGHTA and CDR2 as FQGNSA.

This clonotype appeared a single time. V is TRBV7-6 and J is TRBJ2-2; D is undetermined. This CDR3 has 13 residues. V was shortened by 5 bases and J by 5 bases, with 9 bases between the two germline ends. CDR1 and CDR2 (germline): SGHVS, FNYEAQ. The CDR3 here is CASSPVLTGELFF. The DNA of the CDR3 is TGTGCCAGCAGCCCCGTCTTGACCGGGGAGCTGTTTTTT.

CDR3 sequence: CASSSSGATRYEQYV. The CDR3 DNA sequence: TGTGCCAGCAGCTCCTCCGGCGCAACGAGGTACGAGCAGTACGTC. J is TRBJ2-7 and V is TRBV7-9; D is uncertain. The V gene lost 4 bases and the J gene lost 4 bases, with 17 bases spanning the gap. The CDR3 consists of 15 residues. Germline CDR1 SEHNR, CDR2 FQNEAQ (reference sequence).

The J gene is TRBJ2-7, the V gene TRBV6-5; weak D call: TRBD2 (5 bases). The CDR3 has 14 amino acids. Germline V gene lookup returns CDR1 MNHEY and CDR2 SVGAGI. Trimming shortened V by 2 bases and J by 4 bases, and 12 bases separated the two germline ends. CDR3 sequence reads: CASSYREQFYEQYV. The CDR3 nucleotides are TGTGCCAGCAGTTACCGGGAACAGTTTTACGAGCAGTACGTC.

This clonotype occurred a few times. This chain uses TRBV4-2 with TRBJ2-3; tentatively, D is TRBD1 (6 bases). This CDR3 region has 16 residues. V was pared by 0 bases and J by 6 bases, with 16 bases between. CDR1 and CDR2 from the germline V gene are LGHNA and YNFKEQ. The CDR3 DNA sequence: TGTGCCAGCAGCCAAGAGCGGGCCATGGGGGCCGATACGCAGTATTTT. This translates into CASSQERAMGADTQYF.

This clonotype has only a few counts. This sequence joins TRBV6-5 and TRBJ1-2, with a weak D call TRBD1 (5 bases). Germline V gene sequence: CDR1 MNHEY, CDR2 SVGAGI. Trimming removed 0 bases from V and 5 bases from J, with 10 bases in between. This CDR3 comprises 14 residues. CDR3 sequence reads: CASSYSGLSYGYTF. The CDR3 bases are TGTGCCAGCAGTTACTCGGGGCTATCATATGGCTACACCTTC.

This clonotype was observed a few times. This CDR3 reads CSVDGQGNGYTF. The CDR3 nucleotides read TGCAGCGTTGACGGTCAGGGGAATGGCTACACCTTC. J is TRBJ1-2 and V is TRBV29-1, with D perhaps TRBD1 (6 bases). Trimming took off 3 bases at V and 6 bases at J, with 11 bases between the two ends. Germline CDR1 reads SQVTM; CDR2 reads ANQGSEA. The CDR3 sequence is 12 residues long.

A few counts support this clonotype. The rearrangement joins TRBV6-1 to TRBJ2-7; TRBD1 might be the D (5 bases). Trimming stripped 0 bases from V and 2 bases from J, with 11 bases between. Germline loops: CDR1 MNHNS, CDR2 SASEGT. CDR3 length: 15 amino acids. The CDR3 bases are TGTGCCAGCAGTGAAGCGCCCAGGGTGACCTACGAGCAGTACTTC. Its protein product is CASSEAPRVTYEQYF.

This clonotype was seen more than once but under ten times. V usage is TRBV9 and J usage is TRBJ2-1, with 8 bases aligning to TRBD2. Germline assignment: CDR1 SGDLS and CDR2 YYNGEE. The ends lost 3 bases at V and 10 bases at J; junction bases unmatched: 18. The CDR3 length is 17 residues. In DNA, the CDR3 is TGTGCCAGCAGCGCCTGGGGGACGAGCGGGGGCCCCCAGGAGCAGTTCTTC. Translation gives CASSAWGTSGGPQEQFF.

This clonotype was observed many times. The rearrangement links TRBV5-1 to TRBJ2-2; unclear D gene. Germline CDR1 and CDR2: SGHRS and YFSETQ. Trimming took 3 bases from V and 5 from J, leaving 11 bases between them. The CDR3 has 14 residues. As DNA, the CDR3 is TGCGCCAGCAGCTCGAAGACCCTAACCGGGGAGCTGTTTTTT. Translation: CASSSKTLTGELFF. The variable domain in full, with the rest retrieved from reference TRBV5-1 and TRBJ2-2, is KAGVTQTPRYLIKTRGQQVTLSCSPISGHRSVSWYQQTPGQGLQFLFEYFSETQRNKGNFPGRFSGRQFSNSRSEMNVSTLELGDSALYLCASSSKTLTGELFFGEGSRLTVL.

The gene calls are TRBV7-2 and TRBJ2-7; D possibly matches TRBD1 or TRBD2 (6 bases each). The ends were cut back, 1 base at V and 6 bases at J, with 16 bases in the middle. This CDR3 region has 15 residues. Germline assignment: CDR1 SGHTA and CDR2 FQGNSA. The CDR3 nucleotides read TGTGCCAGCAGCTTAGTGGGGGGCCGGTTGGTCGAGCAGTACTTC. This encodes CASSLVGGRLVEQYF.

The chain is built from TRBV7-9 and TRBJ2-1; TRBD2 aligns across 13 bases. The CDR3 extends over 17 amino acids. V dropped 5 bases and J dropped 5; count of bases not matched to a gene: 9. Germline V gene lookup returns CDR1 SEHNR and CDR2 FQNEAQ (reference sequence). CDR3 region: CASSPRLAGGRNNEQFF. CDR3 bases: TGTGCCAGCAGCCCCCGACTAGCGGGGGGCCGGAACAATGAGCAGTTCTTC.

This clonotype was observed a few times. This chain links TRBV12-3 or TRBV12-4 with TRBJ2-1; a possible D gene is TRBD1 (6 bases). This CDR3 has 14 residues. V dropped 7 bases and J dropped 5 bases, with 15 bases sitting between them. CDR3 amino acids: CASTHRGFHNEQFF. In DNA, the CDR3 is TGTGCCAGCACCCATAGGGGGTTCCACAATGAGCAGTTCTTC.

Only a few counts were recorded for this clonotype. The genes are TRBV18 and TRBJ1-5; 9 nucleotides agree with TRBD1. Germline trimming cut 2 bases from V and 4 bases from J; bases unmatched to any gene: 12. This CDR3 has 18 residues. Germline-derived CDR1 and CDR2 are KGHSH and LQKENI. CDR3 loop: CASSPFGTGGVSNQPQHF. The CDR3 DNA reads TGTGCCAGCTCACCATTCGGAACAGGGGGCGTCTCGAATCAGCCCCAGCATTTT.

This clonotype has more than one count but fewer than ten. This chain connects TRBV5-1 to TRBJ1-4; 7 bases are shared with TRBD1. Germline trimming cut 5 bases from V and 8 bases from J; bases unmatched to any gene: 6. CDR1 is SGHRS, CDR2 YFSETQ, per germline. CDR3 length: 13 residues. CDR3 amino acids: CASSPGQREKLFF. CDR3 bases: TGCGCCAGCAGTCCGGGACAGCGGGAAAAACTGTTTTTT. The full variable domain, rest sourced from reference TRBV5-1 and TRBJ1-4, is KAGVTQTPRYLIKTRGQQVTLSCSPISGHRSVSWYQQTPGQGLQFLFEYFSETQRNKGNFPGRFSGRQFSNSRSEMNVSTLELGDSALYLCASSPGQREKLFFGSGTQLSVL.

The J gene is TRBJ2-1, the V gene TRBV27; D is undetermined. Germline V gives CDR1 MNHEY, CDR2 SMNVEV (reference sequence). Trimming shortened V by 1 base and J by 8 bases, and 9 bases separated the two germline ends. This CDR3 is 13 amino acids long. The CDR3 loop reads CASSLWSSHEQFF. DNA for the CDR3: TGTGCCAGCAGTTTATGGTCGAGCCATGAGCAGTTCTTC.